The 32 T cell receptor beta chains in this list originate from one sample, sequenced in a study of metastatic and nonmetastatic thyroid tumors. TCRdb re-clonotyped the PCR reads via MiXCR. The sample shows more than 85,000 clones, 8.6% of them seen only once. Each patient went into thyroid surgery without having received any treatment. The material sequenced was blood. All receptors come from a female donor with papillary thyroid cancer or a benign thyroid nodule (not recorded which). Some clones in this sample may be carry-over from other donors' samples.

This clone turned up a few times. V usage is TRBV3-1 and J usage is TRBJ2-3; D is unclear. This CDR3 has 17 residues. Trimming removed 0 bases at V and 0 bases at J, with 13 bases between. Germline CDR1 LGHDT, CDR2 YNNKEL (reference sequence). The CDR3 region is CASSQDLQSLSTDTQYF. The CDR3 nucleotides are TGTGCCAGCAGCCAAGATCTCCAGAGCCTGAGCACAGATACGCAGTATTTT.

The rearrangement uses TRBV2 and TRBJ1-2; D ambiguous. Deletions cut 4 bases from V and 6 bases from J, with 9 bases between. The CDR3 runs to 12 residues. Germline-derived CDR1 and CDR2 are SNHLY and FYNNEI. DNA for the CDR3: TGTGCCAGCAGTGTGGCCCGGGATGGCTACACCTTC. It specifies CASSVARDGYTF.

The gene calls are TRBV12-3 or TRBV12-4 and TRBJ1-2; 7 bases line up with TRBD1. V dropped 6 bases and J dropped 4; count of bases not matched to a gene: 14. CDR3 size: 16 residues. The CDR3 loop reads CASSPPGAGGFYGYTF. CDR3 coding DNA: TGTGCCAGCAGCCCACCCGGGGCAGGGGGATTCTATGGCTACACCTTC.

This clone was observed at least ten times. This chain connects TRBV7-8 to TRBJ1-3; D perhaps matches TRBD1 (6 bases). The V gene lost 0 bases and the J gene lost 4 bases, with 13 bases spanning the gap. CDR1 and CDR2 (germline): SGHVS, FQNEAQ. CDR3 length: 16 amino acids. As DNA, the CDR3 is TGTGCCAGCAGCTTAGCGCGAAGGGGGAAAGGAAACACCATATATTTT. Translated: CASSLARRGKGNTIYF.

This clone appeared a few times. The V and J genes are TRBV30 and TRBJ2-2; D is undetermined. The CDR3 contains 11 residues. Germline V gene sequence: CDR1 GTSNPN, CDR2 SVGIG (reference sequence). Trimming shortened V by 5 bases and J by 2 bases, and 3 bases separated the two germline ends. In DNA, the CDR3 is TGTGCCTGGCAAAACACCGGGGAGCTGTTTTTT. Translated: CAWQNTGELFF.

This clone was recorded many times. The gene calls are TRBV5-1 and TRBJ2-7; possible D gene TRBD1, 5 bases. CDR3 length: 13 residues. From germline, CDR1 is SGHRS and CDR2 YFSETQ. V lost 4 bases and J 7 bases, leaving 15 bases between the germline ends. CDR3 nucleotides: TGCGCCAGCAGCCCCGAACCAGGGTGGGAGCAGTACTTC. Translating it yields CASSPEPGWEQYF.

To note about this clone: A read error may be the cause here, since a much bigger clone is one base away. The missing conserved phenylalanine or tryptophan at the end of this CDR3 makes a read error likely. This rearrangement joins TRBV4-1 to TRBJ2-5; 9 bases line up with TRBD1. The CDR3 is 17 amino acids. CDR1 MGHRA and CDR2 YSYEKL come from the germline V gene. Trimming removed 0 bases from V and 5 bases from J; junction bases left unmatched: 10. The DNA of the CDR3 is TGCGCCAGCAGCCAAGAAGGGGGACAGGGTGGTAGGGAGACCCAGTACTAC. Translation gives CASSQEGGQGGRETQYY.

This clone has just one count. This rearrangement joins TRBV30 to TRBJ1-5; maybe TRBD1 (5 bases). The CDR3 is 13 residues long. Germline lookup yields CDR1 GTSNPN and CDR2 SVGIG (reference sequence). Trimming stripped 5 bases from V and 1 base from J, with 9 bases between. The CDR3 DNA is TGTGCCTGGGCCAGGGAGAGCAATCAGCCCCAGCATTTT. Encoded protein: CAWARESNQPQHF.

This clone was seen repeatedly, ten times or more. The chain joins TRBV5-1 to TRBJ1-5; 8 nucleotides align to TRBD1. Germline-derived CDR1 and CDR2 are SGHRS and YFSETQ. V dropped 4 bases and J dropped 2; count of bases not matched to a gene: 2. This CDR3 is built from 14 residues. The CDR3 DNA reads TGCGCCAGCAGCCCGGACAGGGGCAATCAGCCCCAGCATTTT. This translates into CASSPDRGNQPQHF.

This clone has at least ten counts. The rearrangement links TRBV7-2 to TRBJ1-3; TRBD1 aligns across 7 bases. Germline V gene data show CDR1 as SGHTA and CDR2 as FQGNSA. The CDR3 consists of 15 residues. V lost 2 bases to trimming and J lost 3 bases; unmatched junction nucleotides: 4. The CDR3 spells CASSLRGRIGNTIYF. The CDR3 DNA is TGTGCCAGCAGCTTAAGGGGGCGCATTGGAAACACCATATATTTT.

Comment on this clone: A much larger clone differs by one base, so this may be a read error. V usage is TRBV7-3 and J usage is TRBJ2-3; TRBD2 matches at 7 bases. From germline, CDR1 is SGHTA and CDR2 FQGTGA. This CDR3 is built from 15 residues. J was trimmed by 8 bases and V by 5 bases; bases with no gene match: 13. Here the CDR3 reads CASSDGLEGRGTQYF. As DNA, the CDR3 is TGTGCCAGCAGCGACGGACTAGAGGGGAGGGGTACGCAGTATTTT.

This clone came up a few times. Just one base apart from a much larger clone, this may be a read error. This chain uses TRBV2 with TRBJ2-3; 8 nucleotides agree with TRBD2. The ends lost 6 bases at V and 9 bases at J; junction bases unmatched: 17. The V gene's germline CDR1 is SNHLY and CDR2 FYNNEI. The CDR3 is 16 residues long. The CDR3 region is CASRLGASGSARTQYF. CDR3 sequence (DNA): TGTGCCAGCAGACTGGGGGCTAGCGGGTCCGCCCGAACGCAGTATTTT. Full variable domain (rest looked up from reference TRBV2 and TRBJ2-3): EPEVTQTPSHQVTQMGQEVILRCVPISNHLYFYWYRQILGQKVEFLVSFYNNEISEKSEIFDDQFSVERPDGSNFTLKIRSTKLEDSAMYFCASRLGASGSARTQYFGPGTRLTVL.

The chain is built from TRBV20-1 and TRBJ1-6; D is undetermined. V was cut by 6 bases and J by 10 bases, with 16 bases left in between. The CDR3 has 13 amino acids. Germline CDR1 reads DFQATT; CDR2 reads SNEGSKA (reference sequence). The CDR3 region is CSAPDAAGSPLHF. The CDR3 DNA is TGCAGTGCCCCGGACGCTGCGGGCTCACCCCTCCACTTT.

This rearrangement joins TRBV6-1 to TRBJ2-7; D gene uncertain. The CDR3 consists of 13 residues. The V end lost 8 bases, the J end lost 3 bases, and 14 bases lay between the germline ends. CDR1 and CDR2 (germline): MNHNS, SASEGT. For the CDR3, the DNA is TGTGCCAGCTCACCAGCAAATAACTACGAGCAGTACTTC. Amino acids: CASSPANNYEQYF.

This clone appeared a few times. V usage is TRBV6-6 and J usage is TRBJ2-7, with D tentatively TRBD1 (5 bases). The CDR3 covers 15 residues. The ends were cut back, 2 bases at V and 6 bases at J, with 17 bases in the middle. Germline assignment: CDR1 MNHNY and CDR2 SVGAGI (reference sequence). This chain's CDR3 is CASSYPTGYSPEQYF. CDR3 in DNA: TGTGCCAGCAGTTACCCCACAGGATATTCCCCCGAGCAGTACTTC.

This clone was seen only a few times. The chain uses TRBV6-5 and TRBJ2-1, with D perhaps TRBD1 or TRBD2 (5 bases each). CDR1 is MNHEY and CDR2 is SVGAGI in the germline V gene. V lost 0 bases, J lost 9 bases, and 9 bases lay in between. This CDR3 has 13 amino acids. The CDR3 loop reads CASSYSVGTEQFF. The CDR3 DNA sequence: TGTGCCAGCAGTTACTCTGTCGGGACTGAGCAGTTCTTC.

CDR3 coding DNA: TGTGCCACCGCGCCCTCCCAGATATCCTCTGGAAACACCATATATTTT. Translated: CATAPSQISSGNTIYF. The chain carries TRBV19 and TRBJ1-3, with no clear D. Germline assignment: CDR1 LNHDA and CDR2 SQIVND (reference sequence). This CDR3 spans 16 amino acids. Trimming left V 10 bases short and J 0 bases short, with 19 bases between.

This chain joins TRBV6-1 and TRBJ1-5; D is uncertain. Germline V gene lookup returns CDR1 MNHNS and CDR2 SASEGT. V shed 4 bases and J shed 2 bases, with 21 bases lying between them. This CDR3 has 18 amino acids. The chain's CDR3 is CASSGLLTRRVGNQPQHF. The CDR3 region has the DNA TGTGCCAGCAGTGGCTTGTTGACTAGAAGGGTAGGCAATCAGCCCCAGCATTTT.

The CDR3 is CSVGRQGSWNEQFF. The CDR3 nucleotides are TGCAGCGTTGGTAGGCAGGGGTCATGGAATGAGCAGTTCTTC. This chain joins TRBV29-1 and TRBJ2-1, with a weak D call TRBD1 (6 bases). In germline, CDR1 is SQVTM, CDR2 ANQGSEA. This CDR3 spans 14 amino acids. Trimming shortened V by 4 bases and J by 7 bases, and 17 bases separated the two germline ends.

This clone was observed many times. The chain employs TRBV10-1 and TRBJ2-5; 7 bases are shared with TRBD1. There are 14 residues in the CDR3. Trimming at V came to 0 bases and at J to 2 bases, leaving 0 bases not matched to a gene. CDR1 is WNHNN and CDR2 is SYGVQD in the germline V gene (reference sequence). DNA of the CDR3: TGCGCCAGCAGTGAGTCGACAGGGCAAGAGACCCAGTACTTC. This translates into CASSESTGQETQYF.

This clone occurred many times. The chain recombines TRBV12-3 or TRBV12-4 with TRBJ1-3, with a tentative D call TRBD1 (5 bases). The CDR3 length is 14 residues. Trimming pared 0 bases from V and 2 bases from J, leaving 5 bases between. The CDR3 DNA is TGTGCCAGCAGTTTAGCAGGGGCTGGAAACACCATATATTTT. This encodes CASSLAGAGNTIYF.

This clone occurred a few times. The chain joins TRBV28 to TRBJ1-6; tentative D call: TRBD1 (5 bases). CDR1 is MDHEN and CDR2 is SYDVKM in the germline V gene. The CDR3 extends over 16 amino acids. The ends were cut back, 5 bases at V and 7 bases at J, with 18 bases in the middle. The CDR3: CASSGLRDDGNSPLHF. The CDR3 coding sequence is TGTGCCAGCAGTGGGCTCCGGGACGATGGGAATTCACCCCTCCACTTT.

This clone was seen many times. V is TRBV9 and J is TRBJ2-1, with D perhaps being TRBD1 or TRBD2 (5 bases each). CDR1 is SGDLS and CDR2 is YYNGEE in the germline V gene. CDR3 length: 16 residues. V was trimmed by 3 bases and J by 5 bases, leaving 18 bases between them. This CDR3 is CASSAIGTRRNNEQFF. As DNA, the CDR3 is TGTGCCAGCAGCGCGATCGGGACCCGCAGGAACAATGAGCAGTTCTTC.

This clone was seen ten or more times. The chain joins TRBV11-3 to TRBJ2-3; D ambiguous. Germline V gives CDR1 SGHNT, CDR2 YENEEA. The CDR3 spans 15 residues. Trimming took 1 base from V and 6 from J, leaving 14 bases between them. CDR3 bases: TGTGCCAGCAGCTTAGGGCAGCCCCCGCGGGATACGCAGTATTTT. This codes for CASSLGQPPRDTQYF.

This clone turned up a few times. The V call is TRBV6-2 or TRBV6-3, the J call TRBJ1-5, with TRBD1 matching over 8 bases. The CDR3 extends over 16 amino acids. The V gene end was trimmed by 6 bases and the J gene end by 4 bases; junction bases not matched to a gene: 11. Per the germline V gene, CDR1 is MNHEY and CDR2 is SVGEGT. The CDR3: CASRGTQGVFNQPQHF. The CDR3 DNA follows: TGTGCCAGCAGGGGGACACAGGGGGTCTTTAATCAGCCCCAGCATTTT.

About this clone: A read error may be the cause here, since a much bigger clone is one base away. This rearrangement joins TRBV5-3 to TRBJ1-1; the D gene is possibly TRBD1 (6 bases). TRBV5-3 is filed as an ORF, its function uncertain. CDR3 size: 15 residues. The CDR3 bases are TGTGCCAGTAGCTTCAATACAGGGCCGTACACTGAAGCTTTCTTT. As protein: CASSFNTGPYTEAFF.

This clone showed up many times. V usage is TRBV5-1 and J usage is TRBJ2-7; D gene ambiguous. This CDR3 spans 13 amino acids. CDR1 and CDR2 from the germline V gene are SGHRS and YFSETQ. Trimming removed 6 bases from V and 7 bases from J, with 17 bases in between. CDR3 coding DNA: TGCGCCAGCAACCCGGGCCTCTACGGGGAGCAGTACTTC. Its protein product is CASNPGLYGEQYF. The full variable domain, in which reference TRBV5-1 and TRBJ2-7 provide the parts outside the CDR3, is KAGVTQTPRYLIKTRGQQVTLSCSPISGHRSVSWYQQTPGQGLQFLFEYFSETQRNKGNFPGRFSGRQFSNSRSEMNVSTLELGDSALYLCASNPGLYGEQYFGPGTRLTVT.

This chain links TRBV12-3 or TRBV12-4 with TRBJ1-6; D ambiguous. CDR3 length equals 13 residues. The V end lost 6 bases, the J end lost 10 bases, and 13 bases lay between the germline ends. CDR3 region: CASRAVGGSPLHF. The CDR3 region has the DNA TGTGCCAGCAGGGCGGTAGGAGGGTCACCCCTCCACTTT.

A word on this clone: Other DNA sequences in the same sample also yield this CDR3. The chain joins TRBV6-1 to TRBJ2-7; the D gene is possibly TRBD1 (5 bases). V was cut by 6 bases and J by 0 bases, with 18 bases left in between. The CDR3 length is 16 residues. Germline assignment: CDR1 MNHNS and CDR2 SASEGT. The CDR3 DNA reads TGTGCCAGCAGGGAGACATTACAGGTCCGCTCCTACGAGCAGTACTTC. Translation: CASRETLQVRSYEQYF.

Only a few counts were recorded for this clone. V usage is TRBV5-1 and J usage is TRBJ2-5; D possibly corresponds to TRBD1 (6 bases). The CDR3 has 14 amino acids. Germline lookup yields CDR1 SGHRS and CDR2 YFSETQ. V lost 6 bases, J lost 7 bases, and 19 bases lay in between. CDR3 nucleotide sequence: TGCGCCAGCAAGGGGCAGGGGCCCGCGGGGACCCAGTACTTC. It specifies CASKGQGPAGTQYF.

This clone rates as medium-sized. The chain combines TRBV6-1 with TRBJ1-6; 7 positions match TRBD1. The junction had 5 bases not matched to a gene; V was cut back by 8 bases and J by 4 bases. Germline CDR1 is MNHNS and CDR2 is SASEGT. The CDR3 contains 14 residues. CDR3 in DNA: TGTGCCAGCCGGGACAGCCAGTATAATTCACCCCTCCACTTT. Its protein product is CASRDSQYNSPLHF.

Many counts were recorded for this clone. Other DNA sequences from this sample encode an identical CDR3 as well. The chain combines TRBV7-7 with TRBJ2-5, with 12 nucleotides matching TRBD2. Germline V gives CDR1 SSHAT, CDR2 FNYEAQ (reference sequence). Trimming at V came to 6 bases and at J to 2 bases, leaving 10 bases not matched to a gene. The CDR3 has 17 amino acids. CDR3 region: CASSPPPGTSGQETQYF. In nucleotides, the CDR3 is TGTGCCAGCAGTCCCCCACCCGGGACTAGCGGGCAAGAGACCCAGTACTTC.